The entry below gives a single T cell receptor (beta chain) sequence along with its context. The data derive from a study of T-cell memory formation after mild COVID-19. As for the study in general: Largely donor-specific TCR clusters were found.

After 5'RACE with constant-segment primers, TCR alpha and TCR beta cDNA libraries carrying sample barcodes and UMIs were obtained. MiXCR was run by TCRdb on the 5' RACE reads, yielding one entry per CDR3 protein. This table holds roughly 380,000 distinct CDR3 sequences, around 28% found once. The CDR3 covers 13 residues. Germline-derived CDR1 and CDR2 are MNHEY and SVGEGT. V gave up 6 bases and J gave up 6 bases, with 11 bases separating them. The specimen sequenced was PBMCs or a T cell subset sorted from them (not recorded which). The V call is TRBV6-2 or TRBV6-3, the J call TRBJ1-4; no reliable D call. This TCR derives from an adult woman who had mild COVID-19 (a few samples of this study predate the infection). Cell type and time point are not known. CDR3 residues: CASSLFGDEKLFF. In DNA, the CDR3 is TGTGCCAGCAGCCTCTTCGGGGATGAAAAACTGTTTTTT.